The clone carrying this T cell receptor beta chain was detected many times. Its antigen is not identified. The data were obtained in a study of CD8 T cells in ankylosing spondylitis. From the 5' RACE reads, TCRdb called clonotypes with MiXCR, one entry per CDR3 protein. The sample gives some 220,000 distinct CDR3 sequences, over 9.5% of which show up once; 2.6% is in the top ten. In germline, CDR1 is MNHNS, CDR2 SASEGT. V lost 4 bases and J lost 6; bases outside the gene matches: 4. The CDR3 is 13 residues long. Findings of the study overall: Some of these motif variants have turned up before, in reports on reactive arthritis synovial fluid and blood. Matched ankylosing spondylitis synovial fluid reportedly showed significant enrichment of disease-linked clones. Disease-linked clones were found to be CD8+ and relatively rare in peripheral blood.

The specimen was blood, either unsorted or a sorted T cell fraction (not recorded which). The rearrangement links TRBV6-1 to TRBJ1-2, with TRBD1 identical over 8 bases. This receptor was taken from a male donor with ankylosing spondylitis or in good health (not recorded which). The CDR3, as DNA: TGTGCCAGCAGTGTTGGACAGGGCGATGGCTACACCTTC. Amino acids: CASSVGQGDGYTF.